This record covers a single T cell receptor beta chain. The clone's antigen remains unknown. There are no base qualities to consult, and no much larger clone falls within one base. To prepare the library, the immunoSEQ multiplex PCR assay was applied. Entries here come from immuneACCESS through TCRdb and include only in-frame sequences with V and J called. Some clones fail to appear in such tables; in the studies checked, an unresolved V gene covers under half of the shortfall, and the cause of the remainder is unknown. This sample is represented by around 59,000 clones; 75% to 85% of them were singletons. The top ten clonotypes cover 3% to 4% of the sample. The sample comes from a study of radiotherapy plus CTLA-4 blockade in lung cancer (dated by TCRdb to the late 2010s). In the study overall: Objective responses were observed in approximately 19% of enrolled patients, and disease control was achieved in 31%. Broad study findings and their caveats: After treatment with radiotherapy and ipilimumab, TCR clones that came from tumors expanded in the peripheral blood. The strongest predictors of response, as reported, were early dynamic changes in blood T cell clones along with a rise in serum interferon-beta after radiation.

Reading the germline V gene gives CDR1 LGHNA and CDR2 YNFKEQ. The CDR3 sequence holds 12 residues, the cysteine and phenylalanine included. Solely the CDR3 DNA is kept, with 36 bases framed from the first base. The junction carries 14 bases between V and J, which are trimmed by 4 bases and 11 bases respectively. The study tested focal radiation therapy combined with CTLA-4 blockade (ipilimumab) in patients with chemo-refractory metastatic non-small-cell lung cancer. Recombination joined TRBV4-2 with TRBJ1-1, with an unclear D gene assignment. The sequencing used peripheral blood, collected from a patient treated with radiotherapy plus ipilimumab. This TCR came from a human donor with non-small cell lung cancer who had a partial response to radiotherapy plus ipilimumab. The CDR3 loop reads CASSLGSGQAFF. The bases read TGTGCCAGCAGCCTAGGGAGCGGGCAGGCTTTCTTT.